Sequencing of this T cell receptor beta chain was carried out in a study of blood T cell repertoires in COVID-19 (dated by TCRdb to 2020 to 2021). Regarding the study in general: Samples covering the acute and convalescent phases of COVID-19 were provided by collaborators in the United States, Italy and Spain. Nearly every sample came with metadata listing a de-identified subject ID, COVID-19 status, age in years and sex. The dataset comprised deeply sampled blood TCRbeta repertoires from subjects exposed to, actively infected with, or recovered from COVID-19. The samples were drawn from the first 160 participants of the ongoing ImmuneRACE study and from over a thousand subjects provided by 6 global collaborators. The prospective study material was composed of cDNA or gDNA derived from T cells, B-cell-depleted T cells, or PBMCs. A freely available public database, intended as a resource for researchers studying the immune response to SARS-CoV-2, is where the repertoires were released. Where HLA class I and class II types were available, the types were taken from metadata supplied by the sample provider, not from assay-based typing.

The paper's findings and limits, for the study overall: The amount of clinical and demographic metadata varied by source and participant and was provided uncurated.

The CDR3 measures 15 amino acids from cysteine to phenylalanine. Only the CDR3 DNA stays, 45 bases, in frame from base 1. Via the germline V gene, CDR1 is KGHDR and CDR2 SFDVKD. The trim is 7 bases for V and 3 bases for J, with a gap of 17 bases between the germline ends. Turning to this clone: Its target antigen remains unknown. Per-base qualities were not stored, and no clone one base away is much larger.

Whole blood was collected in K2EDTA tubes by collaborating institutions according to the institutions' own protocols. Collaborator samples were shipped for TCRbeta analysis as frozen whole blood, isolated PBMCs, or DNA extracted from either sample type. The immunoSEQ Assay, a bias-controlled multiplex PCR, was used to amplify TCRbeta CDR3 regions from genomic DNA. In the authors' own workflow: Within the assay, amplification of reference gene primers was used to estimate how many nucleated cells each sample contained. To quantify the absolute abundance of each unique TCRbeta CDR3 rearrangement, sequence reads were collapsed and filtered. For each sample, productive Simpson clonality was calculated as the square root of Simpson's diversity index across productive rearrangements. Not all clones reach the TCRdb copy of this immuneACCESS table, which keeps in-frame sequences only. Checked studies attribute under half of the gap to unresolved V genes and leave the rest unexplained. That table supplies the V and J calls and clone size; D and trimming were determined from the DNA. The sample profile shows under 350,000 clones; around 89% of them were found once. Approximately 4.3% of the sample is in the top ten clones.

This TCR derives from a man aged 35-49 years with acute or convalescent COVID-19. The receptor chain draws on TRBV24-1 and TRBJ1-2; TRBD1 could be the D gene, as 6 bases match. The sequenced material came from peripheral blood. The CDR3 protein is CATSPPRGGDYGYTF. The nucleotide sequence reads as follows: TGTGCCACCAGCCCCCCCCGGGGGGGCGACTATGGCTACACCTTC.